This T cell receptor beta chain emerged from a study of cytomegalovirus exposure and HLA in healthy donors. Donors sampled were nominally healthy, though unrecorded immune exposures were likely. Germline V lookup: CDR1 SGHRS, CDR2 YFSETQ. This CDR3 is 16 amino acids long. The V and J ends lost 1 base and 0 bases respectively, with 10 bases between them. Primers for the PCR totalled 60 Vbeta and 13 Jbeta. Clones were sequenced by immunoSEQ multiplex PCR, and TCRdb holds only the in-frame ones, with some missing. This sample has 200,000 to 250,000 clones, with around 80% found just once. The origin of this receptor is a woman aged 40 to 50 in good health and CMV-seropositive. Sequencing was performed on PBMCs. This chain uses TRBV5-1 with TRBJ2-2, with D possibly matching TRBD1 (6 bases). CDR3 bases: TGCGCCAGCAGCTTGACAGGGCTCGCGAACACCGGGGAGCTGTTTTTT. This gives the protein CASSLTGLANTGELFF.